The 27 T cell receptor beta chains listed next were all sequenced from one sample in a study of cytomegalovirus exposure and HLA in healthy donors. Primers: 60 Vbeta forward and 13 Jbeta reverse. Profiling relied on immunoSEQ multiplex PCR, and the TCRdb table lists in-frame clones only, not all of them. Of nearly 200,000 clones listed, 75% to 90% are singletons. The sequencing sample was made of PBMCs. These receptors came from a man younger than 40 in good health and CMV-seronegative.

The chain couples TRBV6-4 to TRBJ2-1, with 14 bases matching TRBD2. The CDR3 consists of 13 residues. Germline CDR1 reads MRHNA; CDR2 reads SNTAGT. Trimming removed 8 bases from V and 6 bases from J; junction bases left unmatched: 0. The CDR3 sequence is CASGTSGSNEQFF. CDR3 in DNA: TGTGCCAGCGGGACTAGCGGGAGCAATGAGCAGTTCTTC.

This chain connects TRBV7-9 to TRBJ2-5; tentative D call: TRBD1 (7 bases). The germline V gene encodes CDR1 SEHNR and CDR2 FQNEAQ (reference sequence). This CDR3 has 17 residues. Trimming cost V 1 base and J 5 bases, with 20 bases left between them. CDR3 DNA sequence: TGTGCCAGCAGCTTAGGACCGGGGGACAGCGAGAAGGAGACCCAGTACTTC. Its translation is CASSLGPGDSEKETQYF.

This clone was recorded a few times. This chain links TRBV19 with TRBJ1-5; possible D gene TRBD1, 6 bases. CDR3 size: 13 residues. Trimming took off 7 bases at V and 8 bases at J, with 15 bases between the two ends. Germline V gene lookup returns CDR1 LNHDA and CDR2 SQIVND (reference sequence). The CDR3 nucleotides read TGTGCCAGTAAAGCCCAGCCAGGGGAGCCCCAGCATTTT. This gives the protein CASKAQPGEPQHF.

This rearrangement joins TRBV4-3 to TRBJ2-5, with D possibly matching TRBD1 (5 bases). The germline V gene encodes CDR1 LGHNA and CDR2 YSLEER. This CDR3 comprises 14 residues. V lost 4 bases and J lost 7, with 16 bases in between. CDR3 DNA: TGCGCCAGCAGCCTTGTGGCCAGGGAAGGGACCCAGTACTTC. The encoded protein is CASSLVAREGTQYF.

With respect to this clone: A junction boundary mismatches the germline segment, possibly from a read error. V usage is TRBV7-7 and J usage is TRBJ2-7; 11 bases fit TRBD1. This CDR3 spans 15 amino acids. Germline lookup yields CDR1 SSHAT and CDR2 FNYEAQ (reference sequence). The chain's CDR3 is CASSLPGTGGGEQYF. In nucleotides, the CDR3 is TGTGCTAGCAGCCTCCCCGGGACAGGGGGTGGTGAGCAGTACTTC.

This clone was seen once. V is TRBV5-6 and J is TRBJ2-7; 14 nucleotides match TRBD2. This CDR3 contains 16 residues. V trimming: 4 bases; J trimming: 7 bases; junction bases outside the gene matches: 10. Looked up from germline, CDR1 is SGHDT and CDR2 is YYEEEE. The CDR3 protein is CASSDPGLAGASEQYF. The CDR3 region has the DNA TGTGCCAGCAGCGATCCGGGACTAGCGGGAGCAAGTGAGCAGTACTTC.

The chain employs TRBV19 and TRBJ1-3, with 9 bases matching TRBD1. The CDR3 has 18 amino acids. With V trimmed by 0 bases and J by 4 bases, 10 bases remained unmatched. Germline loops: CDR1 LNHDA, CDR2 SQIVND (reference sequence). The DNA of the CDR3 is TGTGCCAGTAGTATAGACCCGAACAGGGGGCGAGGAGGAAACACCATATATTTT. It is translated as CASSIDPNRGRGGNTIYF.

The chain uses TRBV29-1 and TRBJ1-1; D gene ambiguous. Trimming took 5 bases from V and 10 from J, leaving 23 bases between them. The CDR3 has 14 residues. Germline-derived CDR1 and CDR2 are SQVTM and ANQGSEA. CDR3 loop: CSVSEGRKISGAFF. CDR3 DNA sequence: TGCAGCGTTAGTGAGGGCCGGAAGATCTCGGGAGCTTTCTTT. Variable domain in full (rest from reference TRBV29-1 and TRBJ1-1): SAVISQKPSRDICQRGTSLTIQCQVDSQVTMMFWYRQQPGQSLTLIATANQGSEATYESGFVIDKFPISRPNLTFSTLTVSNMSPEDSSIYLCSVSEGRKISGAFFGQGTRLTVV.

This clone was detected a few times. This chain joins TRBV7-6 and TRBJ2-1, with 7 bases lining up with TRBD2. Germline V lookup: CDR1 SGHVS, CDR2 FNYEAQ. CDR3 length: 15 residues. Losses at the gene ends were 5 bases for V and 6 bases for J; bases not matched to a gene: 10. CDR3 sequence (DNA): TGTGCCAGCAGCCAGGAAGCGGGATTCTTCAATGAGCAGTTCTTC. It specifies CASSQEAGFFNEQFF.

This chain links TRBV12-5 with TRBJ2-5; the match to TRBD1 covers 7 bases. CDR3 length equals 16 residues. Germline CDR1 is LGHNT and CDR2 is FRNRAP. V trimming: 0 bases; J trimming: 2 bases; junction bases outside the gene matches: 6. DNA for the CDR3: TGTGCTAGTGGTTTGGTAGTCGCAGGGGGACAAGAGACCCAGTACTTC. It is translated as CASGLVVAGGQETQYF.

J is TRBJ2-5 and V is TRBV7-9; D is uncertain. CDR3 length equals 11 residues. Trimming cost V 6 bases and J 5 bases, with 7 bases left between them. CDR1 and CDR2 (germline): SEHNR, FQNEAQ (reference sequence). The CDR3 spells CASRELETQYF. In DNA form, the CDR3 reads TGTGCCAGCAGAGAACTCGAGACCCAGTACTTC.

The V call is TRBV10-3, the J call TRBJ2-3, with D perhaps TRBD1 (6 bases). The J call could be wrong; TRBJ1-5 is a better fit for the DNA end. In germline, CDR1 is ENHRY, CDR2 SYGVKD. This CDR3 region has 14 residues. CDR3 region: CAIGAGANTDTQHF. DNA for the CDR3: TGTGCCATCGGGGCGGGGGCGAACACAGATACGCAGCATTTT.

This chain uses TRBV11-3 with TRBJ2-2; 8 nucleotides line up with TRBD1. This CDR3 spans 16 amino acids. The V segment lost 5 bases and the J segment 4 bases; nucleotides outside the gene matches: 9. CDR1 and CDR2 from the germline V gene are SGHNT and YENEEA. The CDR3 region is CASSAGTGFFTGELFF. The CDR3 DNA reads TGTGCCAGCAGCGCCGGGACAGGTTTCTTCACCGGGGAGCTGTTTTTT.

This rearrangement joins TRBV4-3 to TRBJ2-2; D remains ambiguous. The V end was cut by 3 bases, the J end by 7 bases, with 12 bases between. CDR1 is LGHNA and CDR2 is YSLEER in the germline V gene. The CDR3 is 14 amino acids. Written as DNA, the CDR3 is TGCGCCAGCAGCCATGGGCAAGACGACGGGGAGCTGTTTTTT. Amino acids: CASSHGQDDGELFF.

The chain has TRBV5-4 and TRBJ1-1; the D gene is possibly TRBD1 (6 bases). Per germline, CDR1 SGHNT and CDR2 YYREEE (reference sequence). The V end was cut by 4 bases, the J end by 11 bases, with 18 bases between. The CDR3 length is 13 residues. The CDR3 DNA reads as TGTGCCAGCAGCATAGCACAGGGTGTCGTGGCTTTCTTT. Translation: CASSIAQGVVAFF.

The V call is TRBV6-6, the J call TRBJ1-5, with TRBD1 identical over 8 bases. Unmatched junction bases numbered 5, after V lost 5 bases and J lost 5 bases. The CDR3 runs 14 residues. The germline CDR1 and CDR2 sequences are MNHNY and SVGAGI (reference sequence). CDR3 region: CASSMDRVDQPQHF. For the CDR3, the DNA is TGTGCCAGCAGTATGGACAGGGTCGATCAGCCCCAGCATTTT.

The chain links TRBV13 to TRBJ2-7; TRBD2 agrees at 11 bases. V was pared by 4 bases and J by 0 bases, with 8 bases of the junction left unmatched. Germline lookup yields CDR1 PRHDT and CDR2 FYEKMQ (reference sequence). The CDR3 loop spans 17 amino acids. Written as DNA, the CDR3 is TGTGCCAGCAGCTACGGGACTAGCGGAGATAGCTCCTACGAGCAGTACTTC. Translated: CASSYGTSGDSSYEQYF.

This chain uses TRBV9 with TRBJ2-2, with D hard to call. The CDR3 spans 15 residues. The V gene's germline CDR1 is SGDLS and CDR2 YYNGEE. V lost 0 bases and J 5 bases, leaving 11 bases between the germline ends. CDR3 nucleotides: TGTGCCAGCAGCGTAGGTCAGGCCAGGACCGGGGAGCTGTTTTTT. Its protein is CASSVGQARTGELFF.

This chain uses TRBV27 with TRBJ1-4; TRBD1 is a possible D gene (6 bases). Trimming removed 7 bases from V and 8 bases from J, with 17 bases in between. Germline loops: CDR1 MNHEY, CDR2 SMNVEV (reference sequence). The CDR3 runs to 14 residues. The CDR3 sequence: CASMNGGAREKLFF. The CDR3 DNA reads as TGTGCCAGCATGAATGGGGGGGCACGGGAAAAACTGTTTTTT.

The CDR3 region has the DNA TGTGCCAGCAGTGACTCGGCGGCTTACCCTAGCACAGATACGCAGTATTTT. Translated: CASSDSAAYPSTDTQYF. This chain uses TRBV6-4 with TRBJ2-3; D is unresolved. Per germline, CDR1 MRHNA and CDR2 SNTAGT. The CDR3 extends over 17 amino acids. Between the trimmed V and J ends, which lost 0 bases and 0 bases, there was a span of 13 bases.

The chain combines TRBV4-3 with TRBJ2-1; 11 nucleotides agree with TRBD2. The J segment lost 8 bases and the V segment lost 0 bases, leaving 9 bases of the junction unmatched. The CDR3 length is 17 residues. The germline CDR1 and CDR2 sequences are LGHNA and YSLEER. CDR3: CASSQDPHLAGGHEQFF. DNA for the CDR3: TGCGCCAGCAGCCAAGATCCACATCTAGCGGGGGGCCATGAGCAGTTCTTC.

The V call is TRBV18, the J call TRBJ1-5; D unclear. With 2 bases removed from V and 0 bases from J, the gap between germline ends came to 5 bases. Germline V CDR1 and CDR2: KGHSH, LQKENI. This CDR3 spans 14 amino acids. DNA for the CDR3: TGTGCCAGCTCACCATCGTATAGCAATCAGCCCCAGCATTTT. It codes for CASSPSYSNQPQHF.

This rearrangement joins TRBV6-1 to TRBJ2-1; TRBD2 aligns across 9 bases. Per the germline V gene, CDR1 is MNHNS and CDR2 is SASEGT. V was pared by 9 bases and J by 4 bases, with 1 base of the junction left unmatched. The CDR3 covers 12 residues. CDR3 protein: CASSGGYNEQFF. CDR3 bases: TGTGCCAGTAGCGGGGGTTACAATGAGCAGTTCTTC.

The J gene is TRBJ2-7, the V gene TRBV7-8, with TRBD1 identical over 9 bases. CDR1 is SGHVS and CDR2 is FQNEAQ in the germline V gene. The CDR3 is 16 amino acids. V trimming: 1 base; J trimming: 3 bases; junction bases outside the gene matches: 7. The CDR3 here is CASSLGTRDRVYEQYF. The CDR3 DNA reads TGTGCCAGCAGCTTAGGTACCCGGGACAGGGTCTACGAGCAGTACTTC.

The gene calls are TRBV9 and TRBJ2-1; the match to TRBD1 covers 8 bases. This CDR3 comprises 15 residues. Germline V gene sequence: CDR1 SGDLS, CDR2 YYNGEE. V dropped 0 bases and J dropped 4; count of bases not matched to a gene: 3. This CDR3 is CASSVGTGRYNEQFF. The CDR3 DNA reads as TGTGCCAGCAGCGTAGGGACAGGGAGGTACAATGAGCAGTTCTTC.

The CDR3 sequence: CASSFTRVEHEQYF. CDR3 in DNA: TGTGCCAGCAGCTTTACCAGGGTGGAGCACGAGCAGTACTTC. This chain uses TRBV12-1 with TRBJ2-7; the D call of TRBD1 is as the table states it, not checked on the DNA. TRBV12-1 is a recognized pseudogene. The CDR3 spans 14 residues.

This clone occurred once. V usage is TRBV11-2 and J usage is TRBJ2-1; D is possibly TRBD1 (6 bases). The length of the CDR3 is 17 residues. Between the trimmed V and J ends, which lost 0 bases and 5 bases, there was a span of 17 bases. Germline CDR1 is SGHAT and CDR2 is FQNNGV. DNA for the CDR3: TGTGCCAGCAGCTTAGATCTGAGCAGGGGAAGGAACAATGAGCAGTTCTTC. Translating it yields CASSLDLSRGRNNEQFF.